This T cell receptor (beta chain) was captured by sequencing in a study of blood T cell repertoires in COVID-19. Overall study: The origin of the acute and convalescent COVID-19 samples was the United States, Italy and Spain.

Assay: immunoSEQ multiplex PCR; the TCRdb copy retains only in-frame clones and omits some. Of 200,000 to 250,000 clones listed, 85% to 90% are singletons. The source of this sequence is a man aged 18 to 29 with active or convalescent COVID-19. Sequenced sample: peripheral blood.

Written as DNA, the CDR3 is TGTGCCAGCAGTTTATCCGGGGTCCGACCGGAGCTGTTTTTT. Its translation: CASSLSGVRPELFF. The chain uses TRBV27 and TRBJ2-2, with D possibly matching TRBD2 (5 bases). With 0 bases removed from V and 10 bases from J, the gap between germline ends came to 12 bases. This CDR3 is 14 amino acids long. Germline CDR1 reads MNHEY; CDR2 reads SMNVEV (reference sequence).